One T cell receptor beta chain is described in this entry. This sample was included in a study of blood T cell repertoires in COVID-19. Only in-frame clones appear in the TCRdb table, and some are missing; sequencing was by immunoSEQ multiplex PCR. The repertoire holds 110,000 to 150,000 clones, with roughly 85% as singletons. V lost 5 bases, J lost 2 bases, and 14 bases lay in between. This CDR3 spans 15 amino acids. From germline, CDR1 is SGHTA and CDR2 FQGNSA. The rearrangement links TRBV7-2 to TRBJ2-3, with a tentative D call TRBD1 (5 bases). This TCR came from a man aged 45-65 years with acute or convalescent COVID-19. Specimen: peripheral blood. This CDR3 reads CASSTQARSTDTQYF. The DNA of the CDR3 is TGTGCCAGCAGCACACAGGCCCGGTCCACAGATACGCAGTATTTT. Using reference TRBV7-2 and TRBJ2-3 for the parts outside the CDR3, the full variable domain is GAGVSQSPSNKVTEKGKDVELRCDPISGHTALYWYRQSLGQGLEFLIYFQGNSAPDKSGLPSDRFSAERTGGSVSTLTIQRTQQEDSAVYLCASSTQARSTDTQYFGPGTRLTVL.